The entry that follows covers one TCR beta chain sequence. Its antigen target is currently unknown. Base qualities are not at hand, and no much larger clone is one base apart. These data originate in a study of vaccination and CD4 T cells after COVID-19 (dated by TCRdb to between 2021 and 2023). A note on the overall study: Every convalescent patient had a positive nasal swab PCR test for SARS-CoV-2, with mild disease in eight to ten patients and severe disease in one. Control cultures received a CEFX viral epitope pool as the positive control, an HIV-1 Nef peptide pool as the negative control, or no peptide. For stimulating the cultures, overlapping spike peptide pools were used, derived from SARS-CoV-2 as well as from the common cold coronaviruses HCoV-NL63, HCoV-OC43 and HCoV-229E. The convalescent cohort included six males and four females, with two Hispanic individuals, seven Caucasians, two Asians and one multiracial person. In around nine COVID-19 convalescent patients and 4 infection-naive healthy vaccine recipients, the spike-specific CD4+ TCR repertoire before mRNA vaccination was compared with the repertoire after mRNA vaccination. Post-COVID blood samples from convalescent patients were collected a median of roughly 100 days after diagnosis, with a range of about 30 to 170 days. Post-vaccine blood samples were taken a median of about 72 days after the second vaccine dose, with a range of about 12 to 250 days. Each participant got two doses of either the Pfizer-BioNTech BNT162b2 vaccine (n=8) or the Moderna mRNA-1273 vaccine (n=2).

Study-level results and caveats: In convalescent patients, a median roughly 88% of post-vaccine SARS-CoV-2-reactive clones were detected only after vaccination, suggesting vaccine-specific priming. Of the vaccine-specific clones in convalescent patients, 304 of 307, or nearly all, reacted only to SARS-CoV-2 spike and did not cross-react with common cold coronaviruses. Relatively few convalescent patients were included in the study, and early timepoints after natural infection were not analyzed. The median number of SARS-CoV-2-reactive clonotypes rose from 20 to 25 after infection to approximately 41 after vaccination, but the change was not significant.

The treatment or condition label here, explained by the study, means: approximately nine-day PBMC culture with coronavirus spike peptide pools or control peptides (ViraFEST assay). To expand antigen-specific T cells with peptide pools and then pick out the expanded clonotypes through TCR sequencing, the study relied on the ViraFEST assay. Positive SARS-CoV-2 PCR tests in the convalescent patients dated from March to December 2020, before Alpha, Beta and Delta variants emerged in the United States. Each well held 2.2 million or so PBMCs cultured with 9 to 10 ug/ml peptide pools in IMDM containing roughly 5% human AB serum and around 10 IU/ml IL-2. Half of the culture medium was replaced with fresh IL-2-containing medium on days 3 and 7. After 10 days of culture, CD4+ T cells were isolated by negative selection with the EasySep CD4+ T cell isolation kit. Ficoll-Paque Plus gradient centrifugation was used to isolate PBMCs from whole blood, and the isolated PBMCs were then either used fresh or cryopreserved at -140C. Triplicate wells were generally used for each culture condition.

To prepare the library, PCR was applied. DNA from cultured CD4+ T cells underwent TCR sequencing with the Oncomine TCR Beta short-read assay at the Johns Hopkins FTIC core. The QIAamp micro DNA kit was used to extract genomic DNA from the cultured CD4+ T cells. Oncomine TCR Beta libraries from cultured CD4+ T cells were pooled with unique dual indexes and sequenced on an Illumina iSeq 100. The authors processed their data as follows. Non-productive sequences were filtered out, and CDR3s that did not start with C, did not end with F or W, or were shorter than 7 amino acids were discarded. Antigen-specific clonotypes were identified with the MANAFEST web application by comparing peptide-stimulated wells with reference and other culture wells. To be called positive, a clone needed an FDR below 0.05, an odds ratio above 5, and a productive frequency above 0.1% in at least two of three replicate wells. A clonotype was classed as cross-reactive if the clonotype showed significant expansion both in SARS-CoV-2 spike wells and in at least one common cold coronavirus spike condition. Using R version 3.6.1, CDR3 homology was evaluated through Levenshtein distances (stringdist) along with unrooted phylogenetic trees (ape). Using fastp trimming at Q25 and MiXCR clonotype assembly, TCRdb reanalyzed the public sequencing data and kept in-frame beta chains. Identical CDR3 proteins give one entry, which carries the most common genes and DNA. These V and J calls rely on TCRdb rather than the paper's analysis. Present in this sample are around 12,000 distinct CDR3 sequences, 45% to 60% of which were seen just once. Jointly, the top ten make up approximately 24% of the sample.

Sequencing used CD4+ T cells from blood, cultured in vitro. The source of this sequence is a human donor who had recovered from COVID-19.

The DNA sequence reads TGTGCCAGCAGTCCGGACAGGGTGAATGAAAAACTGTTTTTT. Its protein is CASSPDRVNEKLFF. The chain is assembled from TRBV12-3 or TRBV12-4 and TRBJ1-4, with TRBD1 identical over 8 junction bases. Spanning cysteine to phenylalanine, the CDR3 consists of 14 amino acids. Just the 42-base CDR3 DNA is kept, in frame starting at base 1. Compared with germline, V lacks 5 bases and J lacks 5 bases; bases without a gene match: 4.